Presented here are 10 T cell receptor beta chains from one specimen sequenced in a study of identifying expanded T cells in peripheral blood. Profiled with immunoSEQ multiplex PCR; TCRdb holds only in-frame clones, not every one. Here the sample spans 120,000 or so clones, approximately 84% being singletons. Sequenced material: blood. All receptors come from a person aged 18-70 years in good health.

The chain links TRBV10-3 to TRBJ2-5, with D possibly being TRBD2 (6 bases). Germline V CDR1 and CDR2: ENHRY, SYGVKD. V lost 6 bases, J lost 0 bases, and 14 bases lay in between. This CDR3 is built from 15 residues. The chain's CDR3 is CAISPGLAYQETQYF. CDR3 coding DNA: TGTGCCATCAGCCCCGGTCTAGCGTACCAAGAGACCCAGTACTTC.

This clone was seen more than once but under ten times. This chain links TRBV10-3 with TRBJ1-1, with 9 positions matching TRBD1. The CDR3 sequence is 14 residues long. The V and J ends lost 6 bases and 8 bases, in that order; junction bases with no gene match: 10. Germline assignment: CDR1 ENHRY and CDR2 SYGVKD. The CDR3 DNA reads TGTGCCATCAGCCCACCCGGGACAGGGAGAGAAGCTTTCTTT. Its protein product is CAISPPGTGREAFF.

V gene TRBV5-6 combines with J gene TRBJ1-2; 8 nucleotides agree with TRBD1. Germline V gene data show CDR1 as SGHDT and CDR2 as YYEEEE. This CDR3 contains 13 residues. V was clipped by 0 bases and J by 8 bases; unmatched bases: 3. CDR3 amino acids: CASSLVRTGGYTF. In DNA form, the CDR3 reads TGTGCCAGCAGCTTGGTTAGGACAGGGGGCTACACCTTC.

The chain has TRBV6-5 and TRBJ1-5, with 8 bases matching TRBD1. The V and J ends lost 0 bases and 6 bases, in that order; junction bases with no gene match: 7. The length of the CDR3 is 16 residues. Germline V gives CDR1 MNHEY, CDR2 SVGAGI. The CDR3 reads CASSYSRTGRGQPQHF. Written as DNA, the CDR3 is TGTGCCAGCAGTTACTCGAGGACAGGGAGGGGTCAGCCCCAGCATTTT.

This clone was found once. This CDR3 is missing its conserved last phenylalanine or tryptophan, likely due to a read error. The chain has TRBV6-5 and TRBJ1-2; 8 bases align to TRBD1. After removal of 5 bases from V and 8 bases from J, the junction contained 4 bases not matched to a gene. In germline, CDR1 is MNHEY, CDR2 SVGAGI. This CDR3 has 12 amino acids. The CDR3 loop is CASSRQGLGYTL. In nucleotides, the CDR3 is TGTGCCAGCAGTCGACAGGGGTTAGGCTACACCCTC.

The chain links TRBV7-2 to TRBJ2-2; D gene uncertain. V lost 4 bases, J lost 1 base, and 4 bases lay in between. The CDR3 has 13 residues. Per the germline V gene, CDR1 is SGHTA and CDR2 is FQGNSA. The CDR3 DNA is TGTGCCAGCAGCTGGCTGAACACCGGGGAGCTGTTTTTT. This translates into CASSWLNTGELFF.

The rearrangement joins TRBV6-5 to TRBJ2-3, with a possible D match to TRBD1 (5 bases). The CDR3 has 14 amino acids. The germline CDR1 and CDR2 sequences are MNHEY and SVGAGI. The V end was cut by 2 bases, the J end by 6 bases, with 12 bases between. The CDR3 DNA follows: TGTGCCAGCAGTTACAATGAACAGGCGGATACGCAGTATTTT. It codes for CASSYNEQADTQYF.

The rearrangement joins TRBV2 to TRBJ2-3, with D unclear. CDR1 is SNHLY and CDR2 is FYNNEI in the germline V gene. This CDR3 has 11 amino acids. V was clipped by 7 bases and J by 6 bases, with 8 bases between them. CDR3 DNA: TGTGCCAGCACTCAATCCGATACGCAGTATTTT. It is translated as CASTQSDTQYF.

V gene TRBV12-5 combines with J gene TRBJ2-3; no firm D call. V lost 0 bases, J lost 6 bases, and 13 bases lay in between. The germline V gene encodes CDR1 LGHNT and CDR2 FRNRAP. This CDR3 spans 15 amino acids. In nucleotides, the CDR3 is TGTGCTAGTGGTTTGGTCCTTGACTTACCGGATACGCAGTATTTT. Protein sequence: CASGLVLDLPDTQYF.

This chain uses TRBV5-1 with TRBJ1-3; D is uncertain. Trimming took 4 bases from V and 0 from J, leaving 14 bases between them. Per germline, CDR1 SGHRS and CDR2 YFSETQ. The CDR3 covers 16 residues. Here the CDR3 DNA reads TGCGCCAGCAGCCCCAGACTGGGAAGCTCTGGAAACACCATATATTTT. The encoded protein is CASSPRLGSSGNTIYF.